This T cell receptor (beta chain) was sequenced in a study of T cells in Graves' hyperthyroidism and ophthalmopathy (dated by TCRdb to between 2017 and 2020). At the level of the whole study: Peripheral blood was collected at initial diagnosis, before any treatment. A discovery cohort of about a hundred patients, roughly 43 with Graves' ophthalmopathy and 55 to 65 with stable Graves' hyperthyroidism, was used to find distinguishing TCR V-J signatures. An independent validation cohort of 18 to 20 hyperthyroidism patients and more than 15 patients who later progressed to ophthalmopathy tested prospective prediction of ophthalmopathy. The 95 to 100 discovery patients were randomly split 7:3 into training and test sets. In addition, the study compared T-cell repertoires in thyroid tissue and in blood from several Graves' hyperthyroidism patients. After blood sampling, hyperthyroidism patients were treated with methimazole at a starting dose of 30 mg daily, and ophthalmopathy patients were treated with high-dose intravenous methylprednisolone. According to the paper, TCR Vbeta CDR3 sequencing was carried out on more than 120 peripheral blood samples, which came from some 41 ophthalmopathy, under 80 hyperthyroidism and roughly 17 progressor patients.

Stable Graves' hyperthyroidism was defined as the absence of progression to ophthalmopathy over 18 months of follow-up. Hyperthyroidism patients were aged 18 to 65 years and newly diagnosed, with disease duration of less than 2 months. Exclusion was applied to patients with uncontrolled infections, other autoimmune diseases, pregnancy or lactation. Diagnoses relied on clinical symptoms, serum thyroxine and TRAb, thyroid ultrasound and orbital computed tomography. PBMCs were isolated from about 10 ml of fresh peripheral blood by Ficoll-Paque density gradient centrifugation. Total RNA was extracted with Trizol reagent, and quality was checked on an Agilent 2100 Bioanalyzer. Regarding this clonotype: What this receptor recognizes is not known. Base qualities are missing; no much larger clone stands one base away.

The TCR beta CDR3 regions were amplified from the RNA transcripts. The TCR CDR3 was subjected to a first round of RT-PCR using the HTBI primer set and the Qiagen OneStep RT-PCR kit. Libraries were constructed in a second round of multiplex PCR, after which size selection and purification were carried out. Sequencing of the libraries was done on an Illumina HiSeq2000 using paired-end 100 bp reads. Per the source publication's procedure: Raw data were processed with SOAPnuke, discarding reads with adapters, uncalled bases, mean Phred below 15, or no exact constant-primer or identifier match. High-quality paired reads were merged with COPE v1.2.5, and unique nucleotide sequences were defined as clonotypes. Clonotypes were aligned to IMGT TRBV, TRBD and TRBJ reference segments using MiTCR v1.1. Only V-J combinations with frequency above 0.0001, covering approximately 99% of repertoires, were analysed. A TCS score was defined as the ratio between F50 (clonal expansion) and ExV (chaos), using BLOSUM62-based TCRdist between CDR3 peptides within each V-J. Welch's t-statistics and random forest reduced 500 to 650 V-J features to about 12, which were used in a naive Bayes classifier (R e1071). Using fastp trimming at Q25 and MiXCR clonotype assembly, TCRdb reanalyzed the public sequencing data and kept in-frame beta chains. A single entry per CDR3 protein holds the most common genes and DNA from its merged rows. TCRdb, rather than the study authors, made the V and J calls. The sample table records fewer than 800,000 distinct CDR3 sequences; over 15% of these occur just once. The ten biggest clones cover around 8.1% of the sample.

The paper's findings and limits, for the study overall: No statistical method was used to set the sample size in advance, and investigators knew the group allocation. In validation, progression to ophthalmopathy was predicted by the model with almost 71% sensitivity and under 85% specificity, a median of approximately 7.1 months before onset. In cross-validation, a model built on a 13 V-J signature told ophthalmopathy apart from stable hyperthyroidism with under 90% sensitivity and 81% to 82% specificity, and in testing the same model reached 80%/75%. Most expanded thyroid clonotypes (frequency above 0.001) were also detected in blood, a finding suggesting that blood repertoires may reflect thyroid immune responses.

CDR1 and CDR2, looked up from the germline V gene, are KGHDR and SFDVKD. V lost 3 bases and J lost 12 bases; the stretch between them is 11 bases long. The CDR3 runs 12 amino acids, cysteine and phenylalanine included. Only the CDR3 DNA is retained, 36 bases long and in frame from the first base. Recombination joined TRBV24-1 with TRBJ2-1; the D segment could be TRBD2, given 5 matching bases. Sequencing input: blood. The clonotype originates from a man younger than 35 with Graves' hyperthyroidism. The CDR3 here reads CATSDPGWRQFF. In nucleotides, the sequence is TGTGCCACCAGTGATCCGGGGTGGAGGCAGTTCTTC.